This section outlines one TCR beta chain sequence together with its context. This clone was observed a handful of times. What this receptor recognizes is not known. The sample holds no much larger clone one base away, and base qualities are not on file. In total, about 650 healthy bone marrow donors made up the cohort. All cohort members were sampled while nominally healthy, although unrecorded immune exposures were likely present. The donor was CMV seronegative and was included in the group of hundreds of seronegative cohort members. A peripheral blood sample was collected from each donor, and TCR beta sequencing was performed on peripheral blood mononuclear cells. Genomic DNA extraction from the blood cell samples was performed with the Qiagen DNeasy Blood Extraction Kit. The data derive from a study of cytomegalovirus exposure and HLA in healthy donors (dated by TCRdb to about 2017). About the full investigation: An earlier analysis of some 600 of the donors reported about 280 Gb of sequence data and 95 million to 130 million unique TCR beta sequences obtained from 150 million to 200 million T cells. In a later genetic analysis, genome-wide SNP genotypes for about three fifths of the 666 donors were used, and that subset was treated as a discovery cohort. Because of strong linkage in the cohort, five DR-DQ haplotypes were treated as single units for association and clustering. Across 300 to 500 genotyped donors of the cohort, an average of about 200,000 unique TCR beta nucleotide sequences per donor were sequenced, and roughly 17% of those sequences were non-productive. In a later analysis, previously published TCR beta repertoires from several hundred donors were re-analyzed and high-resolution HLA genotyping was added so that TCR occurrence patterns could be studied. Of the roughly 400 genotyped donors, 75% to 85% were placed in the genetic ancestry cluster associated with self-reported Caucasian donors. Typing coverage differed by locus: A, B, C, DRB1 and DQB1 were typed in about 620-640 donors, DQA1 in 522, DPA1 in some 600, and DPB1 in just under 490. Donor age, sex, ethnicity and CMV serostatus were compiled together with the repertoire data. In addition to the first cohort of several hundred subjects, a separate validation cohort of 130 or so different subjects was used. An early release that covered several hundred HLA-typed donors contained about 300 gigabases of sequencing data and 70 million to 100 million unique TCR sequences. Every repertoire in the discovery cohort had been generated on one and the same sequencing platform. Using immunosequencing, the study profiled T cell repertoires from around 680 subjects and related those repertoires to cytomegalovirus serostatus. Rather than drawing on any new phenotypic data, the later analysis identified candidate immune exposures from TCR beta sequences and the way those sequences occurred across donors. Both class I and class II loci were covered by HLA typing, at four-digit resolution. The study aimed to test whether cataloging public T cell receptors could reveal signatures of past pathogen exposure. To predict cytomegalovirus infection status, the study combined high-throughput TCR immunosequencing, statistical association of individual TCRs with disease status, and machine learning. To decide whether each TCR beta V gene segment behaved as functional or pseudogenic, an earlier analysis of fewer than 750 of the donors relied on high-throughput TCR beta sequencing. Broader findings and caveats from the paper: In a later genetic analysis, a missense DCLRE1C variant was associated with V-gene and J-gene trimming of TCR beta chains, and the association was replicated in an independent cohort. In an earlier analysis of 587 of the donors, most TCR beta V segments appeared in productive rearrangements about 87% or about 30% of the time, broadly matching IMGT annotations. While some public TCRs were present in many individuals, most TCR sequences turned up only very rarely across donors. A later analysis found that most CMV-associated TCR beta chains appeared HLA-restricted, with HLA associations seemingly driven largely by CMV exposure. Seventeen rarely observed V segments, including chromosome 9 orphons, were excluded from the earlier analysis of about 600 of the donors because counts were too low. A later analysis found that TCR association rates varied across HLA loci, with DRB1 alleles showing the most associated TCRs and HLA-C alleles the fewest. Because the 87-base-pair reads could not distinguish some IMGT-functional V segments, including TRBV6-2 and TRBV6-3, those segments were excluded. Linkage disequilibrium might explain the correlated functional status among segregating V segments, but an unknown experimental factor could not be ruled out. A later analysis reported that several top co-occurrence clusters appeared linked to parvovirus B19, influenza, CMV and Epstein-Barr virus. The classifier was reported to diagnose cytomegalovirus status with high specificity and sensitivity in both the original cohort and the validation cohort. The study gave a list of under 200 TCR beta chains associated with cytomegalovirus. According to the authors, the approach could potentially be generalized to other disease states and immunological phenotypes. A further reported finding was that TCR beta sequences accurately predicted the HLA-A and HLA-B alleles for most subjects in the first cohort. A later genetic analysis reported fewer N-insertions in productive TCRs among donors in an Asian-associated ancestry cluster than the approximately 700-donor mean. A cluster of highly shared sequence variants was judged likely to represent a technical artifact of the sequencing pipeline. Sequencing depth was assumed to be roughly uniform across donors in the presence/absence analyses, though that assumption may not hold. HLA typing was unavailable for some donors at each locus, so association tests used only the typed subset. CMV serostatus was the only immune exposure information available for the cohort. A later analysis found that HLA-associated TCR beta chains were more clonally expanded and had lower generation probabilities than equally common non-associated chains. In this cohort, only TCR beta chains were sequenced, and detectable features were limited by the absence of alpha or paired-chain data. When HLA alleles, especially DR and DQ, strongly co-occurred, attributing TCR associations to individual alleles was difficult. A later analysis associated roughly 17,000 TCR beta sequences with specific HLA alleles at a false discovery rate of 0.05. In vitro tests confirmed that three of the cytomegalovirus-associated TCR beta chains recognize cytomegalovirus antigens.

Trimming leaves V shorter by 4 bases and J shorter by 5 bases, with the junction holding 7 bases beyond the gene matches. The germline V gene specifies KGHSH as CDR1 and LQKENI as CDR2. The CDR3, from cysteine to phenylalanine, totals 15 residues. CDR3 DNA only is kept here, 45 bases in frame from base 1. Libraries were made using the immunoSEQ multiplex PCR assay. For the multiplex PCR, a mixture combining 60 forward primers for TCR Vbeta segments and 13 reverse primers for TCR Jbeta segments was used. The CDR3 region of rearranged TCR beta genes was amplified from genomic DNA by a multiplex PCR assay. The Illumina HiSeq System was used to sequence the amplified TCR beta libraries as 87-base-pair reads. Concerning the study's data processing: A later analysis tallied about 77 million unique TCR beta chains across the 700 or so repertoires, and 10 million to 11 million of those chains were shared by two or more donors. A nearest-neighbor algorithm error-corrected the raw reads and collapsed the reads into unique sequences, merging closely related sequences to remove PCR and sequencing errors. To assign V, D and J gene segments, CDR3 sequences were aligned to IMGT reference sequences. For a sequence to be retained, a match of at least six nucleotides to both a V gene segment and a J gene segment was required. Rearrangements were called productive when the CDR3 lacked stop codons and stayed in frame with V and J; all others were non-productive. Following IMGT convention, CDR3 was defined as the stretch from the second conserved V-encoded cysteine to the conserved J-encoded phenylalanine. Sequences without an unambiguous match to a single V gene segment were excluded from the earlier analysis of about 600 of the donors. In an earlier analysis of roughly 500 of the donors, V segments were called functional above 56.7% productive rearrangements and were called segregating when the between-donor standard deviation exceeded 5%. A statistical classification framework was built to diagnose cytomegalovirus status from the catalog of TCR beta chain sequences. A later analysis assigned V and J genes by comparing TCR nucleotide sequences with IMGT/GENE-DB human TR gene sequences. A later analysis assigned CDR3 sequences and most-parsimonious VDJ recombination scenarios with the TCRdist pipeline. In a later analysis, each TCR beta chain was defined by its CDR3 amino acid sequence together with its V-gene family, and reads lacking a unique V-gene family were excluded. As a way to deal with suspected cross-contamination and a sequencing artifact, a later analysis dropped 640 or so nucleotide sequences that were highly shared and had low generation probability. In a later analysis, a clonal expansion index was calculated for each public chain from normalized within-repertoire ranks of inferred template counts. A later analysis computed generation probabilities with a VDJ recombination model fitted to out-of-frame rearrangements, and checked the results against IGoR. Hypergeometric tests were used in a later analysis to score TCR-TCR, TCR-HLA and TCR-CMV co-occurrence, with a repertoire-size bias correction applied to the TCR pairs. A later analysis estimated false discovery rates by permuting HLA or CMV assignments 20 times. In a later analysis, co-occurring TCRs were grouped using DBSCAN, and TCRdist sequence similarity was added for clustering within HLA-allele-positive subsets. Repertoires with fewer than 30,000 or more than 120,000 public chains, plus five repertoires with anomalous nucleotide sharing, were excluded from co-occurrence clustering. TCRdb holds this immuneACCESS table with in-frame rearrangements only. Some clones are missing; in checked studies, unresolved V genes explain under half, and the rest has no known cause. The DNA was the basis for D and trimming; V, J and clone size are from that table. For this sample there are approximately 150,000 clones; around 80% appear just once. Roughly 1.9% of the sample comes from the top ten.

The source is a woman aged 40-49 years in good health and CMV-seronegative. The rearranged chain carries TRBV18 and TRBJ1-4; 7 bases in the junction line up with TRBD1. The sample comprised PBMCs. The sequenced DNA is TGTGCCAGCTCACTCAACTTGGGACAGAATGAAAAACTGTTTTTT. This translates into CASSLNLGQNEKLFF.